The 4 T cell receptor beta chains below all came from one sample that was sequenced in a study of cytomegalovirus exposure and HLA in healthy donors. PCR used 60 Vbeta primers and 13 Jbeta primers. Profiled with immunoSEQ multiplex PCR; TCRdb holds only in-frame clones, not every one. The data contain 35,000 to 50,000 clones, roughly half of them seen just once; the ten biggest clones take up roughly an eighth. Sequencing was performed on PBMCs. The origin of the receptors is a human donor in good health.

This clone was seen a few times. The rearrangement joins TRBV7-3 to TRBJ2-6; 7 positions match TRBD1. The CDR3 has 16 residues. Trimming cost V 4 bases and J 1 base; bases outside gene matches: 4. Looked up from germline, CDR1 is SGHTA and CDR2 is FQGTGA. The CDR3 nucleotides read TGTGCCAGCAGCTCCGCGACAGGGTCTGGGGCCAACGTCCTGACTTTC. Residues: CASSSATGSGANVLTF.

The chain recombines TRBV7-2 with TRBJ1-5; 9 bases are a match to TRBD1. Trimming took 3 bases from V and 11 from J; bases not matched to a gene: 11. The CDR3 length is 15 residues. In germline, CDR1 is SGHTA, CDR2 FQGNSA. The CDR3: CASSFTGGGYGSQHF. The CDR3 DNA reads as TGTGCCAGCAGCTTCACAGGGGGCGGATACGGGTCCCAGCATTTT.

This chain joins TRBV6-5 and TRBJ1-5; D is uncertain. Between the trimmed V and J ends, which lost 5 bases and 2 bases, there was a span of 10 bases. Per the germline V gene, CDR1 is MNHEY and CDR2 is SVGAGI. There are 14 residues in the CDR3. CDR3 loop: CASSGGLGNQPQHF. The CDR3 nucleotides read TGTGCCAGCAGTGGAGGGTTGGGCAATCAGCCCCAGCATTTT.

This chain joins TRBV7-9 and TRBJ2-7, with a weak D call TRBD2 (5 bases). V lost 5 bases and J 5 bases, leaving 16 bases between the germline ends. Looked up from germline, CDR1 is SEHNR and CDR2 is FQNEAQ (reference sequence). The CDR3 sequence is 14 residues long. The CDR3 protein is CASSHSRTGDEQYF. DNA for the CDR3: TGTGCCAGCAGCCACTCCCGGACTGGGGACGAGCAGTACTTC.